Listed here are 9 T cell receptor beta chains from one sample, sequenced in a study of blood T cell repertoires in COVID-19. Assay: immunoSEQ multiplex PCR; the TCRdb copy retains only in-frame clones and omits some. This sample has 200,000 or so clones, with roughly four fifths found just once. The sample taken for sequencing was peripheral blood. These receptors all stem from a woman of 80 years or more with COVID-19, enrolled during active disease.

This rearrangement joins TRBV6-5 to TRBJ2-7; perhaps TRBD1 as D (5 bases). V lost 7 bases and J 5 bases, leaving 12 bases between the germline ends. This CDR3 is 12 amino acids long. Germline values: CDR1 MNHEY, CDR2 SVGAGI. The CDR3 DNA sequence: TGTGCCAGCATGGGCAGGGTGGACGAGCAGTACTTC. Residues: CASMGRVDEQYF.

This clone was counted a single time. The J gene is TRBJ2-1, the V gene TRBV6-1; D might be TRBD1 (5 bases). CDR3 size: 13 residues. Trimming left V 2 bases short and J 10 bases short, with 12 bases between. Germline V gives CDR1 MNHNS, CDR2 SASEGT. CDR3 coding DNA: TGTGCCAGCAGTGAACAGGGTTCTCGGGAGCAGTTCTTC. It encodes CASSEQGSREQFF.

The chain couples TRBV18 to TRBJ1-5; D unresolved. The CDR3 consists of 15 residues. Germline-derived CDR1 and CDR2 are KGHSH and LQKENI. Deletions cut 4 bases from V and 0 bases from J, with 10 bases between. DNA for the CDR3: TGTGCCAGCTCACGTCTAACTAATAGCAATCAGCCCCAGCATTTT. Protein sequence: CASSRLTNSNQPQHF.

This clone was seen a single time. The chain is built from TRBV7-2 and TRBJ1-3, with TRBD1 as a possible D gene (6 bases). The CDR3 totals 14 residues. The V end was cut by 4 bases, the J end by 4 bases, with 11 bases between. Germline V lookup: CDR1 SGHTA, CDR2 FQGNSA. The CDR3 DNA reads as TGTGCCAGCAGCTACCGGGACATAGGAAACACCATATATTTT. Its translation: CASSYRDIGNTIYF.

This sequence joins TRBV6-5 and TRBJ2-3, with a possible D match to TRBD2 (5 bases). Per the germline V gene, CDR1 is MNHEY and CDR2 is SVGAGI. The CDR3 runs to 14 residues. Deletions cut 1 base from V and 4 bases from J, with 9 bases between. CDR3 sequence: CASSYYQEADTQYF. The DNA for the CDR3 is TGTGCCAGCAGTTACTATCAGGAGGCAGATACGCAGTATTTT.

The J gene is TRBJ2-3, the V gene TRBV5-6; the match to TRBD2 covers 15 bases. V lost 4 bases to trimming and J lost 2 bases; unmatched junction nucleotides: 11. The CDR3 loop spans 19 amino acids. Per the germline V gene, CDR1 is SGHDT and CDR2 is YYEEEE. The DNA of the CDR3 is TGTGCCAGCAGCATGCCGGGACTAGCGGGGGGCCTGTACACAGATACGCAGTATTTT. Translated, it gives CASSMPGLAGGLYTDTQYF.

This clone has only one observation. The rearrangement joins TRBV5-1 to TRBJ2-3; no definite D call. Trimming left V 4 bases short and J 4 bases short, with 10 bases between. Germline V gene sequence: CDR1 SGHRS, CDR2 YFSETQ. The CDR3 runs to 13 residues. CDR3 residues: CASSRDEADTQYF. The CDR3 nucleotides are TGCGCCAGCAGCAGAGATGAGGCAGATACGCAGTATTTT.

The chain is built from TRBV20-1 and TRBJ2-5, with 7 bases that match TRBD2. Germline V gene sequence: CDR1 DFQATT, CDR2 SNEGSKA (reference sequence). The CDR3 contains 11 residues. CDR3 nucleotide sequence: TGCAGGGTGGGGCGGGAGGAGACCCAGTACTTC. Its protein product is CRVGREETQYF.

This clone was recorded only once. The chain links TRBV5-1 to TRBJ2-7; 7 nucleotides agree with TRBD1. The CDR3 runs to 14 residues. Trimming cost V 4 bases and J 2 bases; bases outside gene matches: 6. Germline V gene lookup returns CDR1 SGHRS and CDR2 YFSETQ. The CDR3 nucleotides read TGCGCCAGCAGCGGAAGGACAGGCCCCTACGAGCAGTACTTC. Its translation: CASSGRTGPYEQYF.